This entry is about one TCR beta chain. The source of the sample is a study of technical replicates of blood from a handful of donors. Only in-frame clones appear in the TCRdb table, and some are missing; sequencing was by immunoSEQ multiplex PCR. The sample has roughly 68,000 clones; roughly 92% are singletons. The germline gives CDR1 SGHTA, CDR2 FQGNSA. CDR3 size: 15 residues. V gave up 4 bases and J gave up 4 bases; unmatched junction bases: 7. The sequencing sample was made of PBMCs. This chain uses TRBV7-2 with TRBJ2-7, with 10 positions matching TRBD1. The origin of this receptor is a human donor in good health. Some clones in this sample may be carry-over from other donors' samples. CDR3 loop: CASSYYVGQGYEQYF. The CDR3 DNA reads TGTGCCAGCAGCTATTATGTGGGACAGGGGTACGAGCAGTACTTC.